These T cell receptor beta chains were read from a single sample in a study of T cell responses to AZD1222 COVID-19 vaccine. Assay: immunoSEQ multiplex PCR; the TCRdb copy retains only in-frame clones and omits some. Here the sample spans tens of thousands of clones, about 91% being singletons. The sample in question was peripheral blood, obtained on day 0 of AZD1222 vaccination. These TCRs come from an adult in good health. CDR3s include the opening cysteine and the closing phenylalanine or tryptophan. The D gene is left open where the match is weak. A row's size may be missing; if present it is once, few, many or a size class.

v_call: TRBV3-1/TRBV3-2
d_call: TRBD1
j_call: TRBJ1-6
clone_size: -
cdr3_aa: CASSEDRGRSPLHF
cdr3_nt: TGTGCCAGCAGCGAAGACAGGGGGCGATCACCCCTCCACTTT

v_call: TRBV28
d_call: -
j_call: TRBJ1-1
clone_size: -
cdr3_aa: CASSETEAFF
cdr3_nt: TGTGCCAGCAGTGAGACTGAAGCTTTCTTT

v_call: TRBV27
d_call: -
j_call: TRBJ2-1
clone_size: -
cdr3_aa: CASSLSGPEDRPYNEQFF
cdr3_nt: TGTGCCAGCAGTTTATCGGGCCCTGAGGACCGACCCTACAATGAGCAGTTCTTC

v_call: TRBV5-1
d_call: -
j_call: TRBJ2-1
clone_size: -
cdr3_aa: CASSFQHGGNEQFF
cdr3_nt: TGCGCCAGCAGCTTCCAACACGGCGGCAATGAGCAGTTCTTC

v_call: TRBV5-1
d_call: TRBD1
j_call: TRBJ2-1
clone_size: -
cdr3_aa: CASSRNPVGQGPYNEQFF
cdr3_nt: TGCGCCAGCAGCCGAAACCCTGTTGGACAGGGCCCCTACAATGAGCAGTTCTTC

v_call: TRBV5-4
d_call: -
j_call: TRBJ2-1
clone_size: -
cdr3_aa: CASSSGNEQFF
cdr3_nt: TGTGCCAGCAGTTCAGGTAATGAGCAGTTCTTC

v_call: TRBV4-1
d_call: -
j_call: TRBJ2-3
clone_size: -
cdr3_aa: CASSLVGDGSEDTQYF
cdr3_nt: TGCGCCAGCAGCCTCGTGGGGGATGGGAGCGAAGATACGCAGTATTTT

v_call: TRBV9
d_call: -
j_call: TRBJ2-3
clone_size: -
cdr3_aa: CASSVEGHGTQYF
cdr3_nt: TGTGCCAGCAGCGTAGAGGGCCATGGTACGCAGTATTTT

v_call: TRBV18
d_call: -
j_call: TRBJ2-5
clone_size: -
cdr3_aa: CASSSNSEETQYF
cdr3_nt: TGTGCCAGCTCATCAAACTCGGAAGAGACCCAGTACTTC

v_call: TRBV9
d_call: -
j_call: TRBJ2-1
clone_size: few
cdr3_aa: CASSVGHYNEQFF
cdr3_nt: TGTGCCAGCAGCGTGGGGCACTACAATGAGCAGTTCTTC

v_call: TRBV4-1
d_call: -
j_call: TRBJ2-6
clone_size: -
cdr3_aa: CASSHSSDSSSGANVLTF
cdr3_nt: TGCGCCAGCAGCCACTCATCAGACTCTAGCTCTGGGGCCAACGTCCTGACTTTC

v_call: TRBV6-2/TRBV6-3
d_call: TRBD1
j_call: TRBJ1-5
clone_size: -
cdr3_aa: CASSTDRDHSNQPQHF
cdr3_nt: TGTGCCAGCAGTACCGACAGGGACCATAGCAATCAGCCCCAGCATTTT